Listed below are T cell receptor beta chains from one sample, sequenced in a study of T cell changes during pregnancy in multiple sclerosis. Produced via immunoSEQ multiplex PCR; TCRdb's table is partial and in-frame only. The sample has some 67,000 clones, 75% to 95% seen once. The sequenced sample was peripheral blood, obtained in the first trimester of pregnancy. The source is a female donor with multiple sclerosis, enrolled in a pregnancy study. The CDR3 runs from the conserved cysteine through the conserved F or W. Size is stated for part of the rows, as once, few or many counts, or as a class when the clone is expanded.

clone_size v_call cdr3_aa
- TRBV4-1 CASSLPGGQYNEQFF
- TRBV2 CASSVDSEYEQYF
- TRBV27 CASSSPGLAGGRNEQFF
- TRBV27 CASSLSVRYNEQFF
few TRBV7-6 CASSLGPPVWRDNEQFF
- TRBV5-1 CASSLDGYEQYF
- TRBV6-4 CASSGQPKSYEQYF
once TRBV7-9 CASSGRQGAQETQYF
- TRBV6-6 CASRPTSGNTDTQYF
- TRBV5-1 CASSLTGIPTNEKLFF
- TRBV9 CASSPRLASGYEQYF
- TRBV5-1 CASSRGGRASTDTQYF
- TRBV6-1 CAGRGTGNTEAFF
- TRBV6-5 CASSNRGESGYGYTF
- TRBV5-1 CASSLESWGVRNTGELFF
- TRBV19 CASSSDRGTGGQPQHF